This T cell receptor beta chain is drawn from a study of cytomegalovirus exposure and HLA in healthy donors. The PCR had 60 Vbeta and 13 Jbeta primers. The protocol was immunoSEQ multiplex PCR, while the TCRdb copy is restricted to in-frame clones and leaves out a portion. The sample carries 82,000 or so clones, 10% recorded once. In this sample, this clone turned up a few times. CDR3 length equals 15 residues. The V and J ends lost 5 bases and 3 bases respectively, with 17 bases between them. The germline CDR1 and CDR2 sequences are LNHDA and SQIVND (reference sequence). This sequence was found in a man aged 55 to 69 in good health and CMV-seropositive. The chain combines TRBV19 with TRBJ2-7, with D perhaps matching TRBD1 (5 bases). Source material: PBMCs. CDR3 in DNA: TGTGCCAGTAGTTCCCAGGGCCACGGAGACTACGAGCAGTACTTC. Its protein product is CASSSQGHGDYEQYF. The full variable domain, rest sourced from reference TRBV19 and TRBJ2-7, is DGGITQSPKYLFRKEGQNVTLSCEQNLNHDAMYWYRQDPGQGLRLIYYSQIVNDFQKGDIAEGYSVSREKKESFPLTVTSAQKNPTAFYLCASSSQGHGDYEQYFGPGTRLTVT.